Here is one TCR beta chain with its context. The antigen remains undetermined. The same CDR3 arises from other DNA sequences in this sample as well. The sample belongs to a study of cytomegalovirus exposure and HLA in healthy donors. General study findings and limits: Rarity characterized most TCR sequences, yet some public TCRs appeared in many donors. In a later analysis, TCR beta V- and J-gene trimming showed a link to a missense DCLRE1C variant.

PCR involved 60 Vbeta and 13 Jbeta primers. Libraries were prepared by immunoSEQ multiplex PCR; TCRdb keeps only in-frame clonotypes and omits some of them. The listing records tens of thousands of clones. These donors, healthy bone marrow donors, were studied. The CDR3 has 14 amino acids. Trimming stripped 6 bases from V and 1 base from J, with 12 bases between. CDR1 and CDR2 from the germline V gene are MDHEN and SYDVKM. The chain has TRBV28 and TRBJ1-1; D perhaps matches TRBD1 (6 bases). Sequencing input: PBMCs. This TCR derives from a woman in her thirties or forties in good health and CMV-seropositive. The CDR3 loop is CASRPGQSNTEAFF. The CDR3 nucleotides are TGTGCCAGCAGACCCGGACAGTCGAACACTGAAGCTTTCTTT.